The clone carrying this T cell receptor (beta chain) has a single count. Its target is unknown. Germline-derived CDR1 and CDR2 are SGHRS and YFSETQ. The CDR3 consists of 13 residues. The V and J ends lost 3 bases and 5 bases, in that order; junction bases with no gene match: 4. This record comes from a study of T cell responses to AZD1222 COVID-19 vaccine. Study results and caveats: Vaccination with two AZD1222 doses was followed by a rise in Spike-specific TCR breadth and depth.

Sequencing used immunoSEQ multiplex PCR; TCRdb keeps in-frame clones, though not all of them. Of about 140,000 clones listed, 92% were seen once; the top ten hold about 3.7%. This TCR was recovered from an adult in good health. The genes are TRBV5-1 and TRBJ2-5; 7 nucleotides agree with TRBD1. This specimen was peripheral blood, taken on day 0 of AZD1222 vaccination. The CDR3 DNA is TGCGCCAGCAGCTGGGACAGTTTGGAGACCCAGTACTTC. It translates to CASSWDSLETQYF.